This paragraph reports one T cell receptor (beta chain). The antigen is unknown. The record originates from a study of T cell clonotyping in hematopoietic cell transplantation. Regarding the study as a whole: Higher Inverse Simpson Index values in graft donor and pretransplant recipient predicted broader posttransplant TCR diversity. Few recipient clonotypes overlapped donors; over 95% were de novo at given depth. Without cell sorting, CD4 versus CD8 contributions remain unresolved.

Sequencing used immunoSEQ multiplex PCR; TCRdb keeps in-frame clones, though not all of them. The table lists approximately 75,000 clones, 90% to 95% of them singletons, with roughly 1.7% in the top ten. The TCR originated in a man aged 50-59 years in good health. Some clones in this sample may be carry-over from other donors' samples. The material sequenced was peripheral blood mononuclear cells.

CDR3 loop: CASSFSTPWAVYLEQYF. The CDR3 region has the DNA TGTGCCAGCAGCTTTTCTACCCCGTGGGCCGTCTATCTAGAGCAGTACTTC. This chain links TRBV5-5 with TRBJ2-7, with unresolved D. CDR1 and CDR2 (germline): SGHKS, YYEKEE (reference sequence). This CDR3 contains 17 residues. Trimming removed 2 bases at V and 7 bases at J, with 25 bases between.